The clone carrying this T cell receptor beta chain was seen ten or more times. What it recognizes is unknown. From the 5' RACE reads, TCRdb called clonotypes with MiXCR, one entry per CDR3 protein. Found here are around 480,000 distinct CDR3 sequences, roughly 15% of them singletons; the top ten hold 0.85% to 1.3%. This sample stems from a study of CD8 T cells in ankylosing spondylitis. Whole-study results and caveats: Ankylosing spondylitis blood appeared to be characterized by a TCR beta motif of several highly homologous variants.

V gave up 0 bases and J gave up 0 bases, with 9 bases separating them. The CDR3 has 15 residues. Germline CDR1 is LGHNA and CDR2 is YSLEER. The V and J genes are TRBV4-3 and TRBJ2-7; perhaps TRBD2 as D (6 bases). The sequenced sample consisted of blood, either unsorted or a sorted T cell fraction (not recorded which). This sequence originates from a male donor with ankylosing spondylitis. The CDR3 protein is CASSQDGGSSYEQYF. CDR3 DNA: TGCGCCAGCAGCCAAGACGGGGGAAGCTCCTACGAGCAGTACTTC.